Listed here are 4 T cell receptor beta chains from one sample, sequenced in a study of cytomegalovirus exposure and HLA in healthy donors (dated by TCRdb to between 2016 and 2019). The library relied on the immunoSEQ multiplex PCR assay. The multiplex PCR relied on a mix of 60 forward primers for TCR Vbeta segments and 13 reverse primers for TCR Jbeta segments. TCRdb took over this immuneACCESS table, retaining in-frame rearrangements with V and J assigned. Such tables are incomplete; in checked studies, under half of the missing clones stem from an unresolved V gene, and the remainder is unexplained. The sample table contains about 93,000 clones; only one count was recorded for under 90% of them. Clones ranked in the top ten supply roughly 3.8% of the sample. Sequenced sample: PBMCs. The source of these receptors is a man between 45 and 60 years old in good health and CMV-seronegative.

The CDR3 nucleotides are TGCAGTGCTAGTTTTAGGGGTCGGGCTTTCTTT. Amino acids: CSASFRGRAFF. The chain links TRBV20-1 to TRBJ1-1; possibly TRBD1 for D (5 bases). Germline values: CDR1 DFQATT, CDR2 SNEGSKA (reference sequence). The CDR3 sequence is 11 residues long. Trimming shortened V by 3 bases and J by 11 bases, and 13 bases separated the two germline ends.

The chain combines TRBV12-1 with TRBJ1-1; the table gives TRBD1 as D, unverified against the DNA. TRBV12-1 is deemed a pseudogene. The CDR3 consists of 18 residues. CDR3: CASSCTDRVKRLNTEAFF. The CDR3, as DNA: TGTGCCAGCAGCTGTACGGACAGGGTAAAGAGGCTGAACACTGAAGCTTTCTTT.

The chain couples TRBV9 to TRBJ2-5; the match to TRBD1 covers 8 bases. The CDR3 extends over 16 amino acids. J lost 7 bases, V lost 0 bases, and 11 bases had no gene match. Germline CDR1 reads SGDLS; CDR2 reads YYNGEE. The CDR3 sequence: CASSVEGRGLLGTQYF. DNA of the CDR3: TGTGCCAGCAGCGTAGAGGGCAGGGGGCTCCTGGGGACCCAGTACTTC.

This rearrangement joins TRBV9 to TRBJ2-1; maybe TRBD2 (6 bases). The germline CDR1 and CDR2 sequences are SGDLS and YYNGEE. Trimming shortened V by 7 bases and J by 5 bases, and 22 bases separated the two germline ends. The CDR3 length is 16 residues. The CDR3 bases are TGTGCCAGCGGAGAGGGAGGCCGGACTGTCCACAATGAGCAGTTCTTC. It yields the protein CASGEGGRTVHNEQFF.